This section outlines one T cell receptor beta chain sequence together with its context. Sequencing of TCR beta was undertaken in CD8+ and CD4+ T cells derived from blood. In the multiple sclerosis control group, patients were treatment-naive and had stable or active relapsing-remitting disease. TEMRA cells were FACS-enriched, and CD8+ and CD4+ T cells were isolated negatively. This specimen comes from a study of CD8 T cells in Susac syndrome. Trimming removed 2 bases from V and 7 bases from J, with 21 bases in between. Per the germline V gene, CDR1 is DFQATT and CDR2 is SNEGSKA (reference sequence). This CDR3 contains 16 residues. It was with random hexamers that roughly 0.45 to 1 ug RNA was reverse transcribed. With immunoSEQ multiplex PCR, TCR beta CDR3 was amplified across 54 Vbeta and 13 Jbeta. TCRdb reprocessed the immunoSEQ multiplex PCR reads with MiXCR, giving one entry per CDR3 protein. The sample yields roughly 400,000 distinct CDR3 sequences, approximately 89% seen once.

This TCR was recovered from a human donor with multiple sclerosis. The sequencing input was CD8+ T cells from PBMCs. The chain recombines TRBV20-1 with TRBJ2-1; D perhaps matches TRBD2 (6 bases). This chain's CDR3 is CSARWVSPGTPNEQFF. The CDR3 DNA sequence: TGCAGTGCTAGATGGGTTTCGCCTGGGACTCCTAATGAGCAGTTCTTC.